Listed below are T cell receptor beta chains from one sample, sequenced in a study of post-analysis software for immune sequencing data. MiXCR was run by TCRdb on the PCR reads, yielding one entry per CDR3 protein. Of roughly 700,000 distinct CDR3 sequences listed, just under 30% are singletons. Source material: blood. The origin of the receptors is a girl aged 5-17 years with multiple sclerosis. The CDR3 runs from the conserved cysteine through the conserved F or W. A D gene is named only where the DNA matches it firmly. Expanded clones are given a class, and other clones once, few, many or no size at all.

V gene	clone size	D gene	J gene	CDR3 protein	CDR3 DNA
TRBV11-2	few	TRBD1	TRBJ2-5	CASSLVVTGAETQYF	TGTGCCAGCAGCTTAGTGGTGACAGGGGCCGAGACCCAGTACTTC
TRBV27	.	.	TRBJ1-1	CASSARQLNTEAFF	TGTGCCAGCAGTGCCCGACAGCTAAACACTGAAGCTTTCTTT
TRBV9	few	.	TRBJ1-1	CASSVVTGRNTEAFF	TGTGCCAGCAGCGTAGTGACAGGCCGGAACACTGAAGCTTTCTTT
TRBV12-3/TRBV12-4	few	.	TRBJ1-1	CASSTGRLNTEAFF	TGTGCCAGCAGTACTGGACGGTTGAACACTGAAGCTTTCTTT
TRBV20-1	.	TRBD1	TRBJ2-7	CSAWTGHEQYF	TGCAGTGCCTGGACAGGGCACGAGCAGTACTTC
TRBV6-5	.	TRBD1	TRBJ1-5	CASSRDRDNQPQHF	TGTGCCAGCAGTCGGGACAGGGACAATCAGCCCCAGCATTTT
TRBV29-1	many	.	TRBJ2-1	CSVEVVGVGVEFF	TGCAGCGTTGAAGTTGTGGGCGTCGGGGTGGAGTTCTTC
TRBV20-1	few	TRBD2	TRBJ2-1	CSARTSGRFDEQFF	TGCAGTGCTAGAACCAGCGGGAGATTCGATGAGCAGTTCTTC
TRBV12-3/TRBV12-4	.	TRBD1	TRBJ2-7	CASSLETGLAREQYF	TGTGCCAGCAGTTTAGAGACAGGGTTGGCGAGGGAGCAGTACTTC
TRBV25-1	few	.	TRBJ2-1	CASTRDSGNEQFF	TGTGCCAGCACTCGAGACAGTGGGAATGAGCAGTTCTTC
TRBV10-3	many	TRBD1	TRBJ2-7	CAISAGQGDSYEQYF	TGTGCCATCAGCGCCGGACAGGGTGACTCCTACGAGCAGTACTTC
TRBV7-2	.	TRBD2	TRBJ2-3	CASSRASGGTTDTQYF	TGTGCCAGCAGCCGGGCTAGCGGGGGAACCACAGATACGCAGTATTTT
TRBV6-5	.	.	TRBJ1-2	CASYGGTNYGYTF	TGTGCCAGCTATGGGGGAACTAACTATGGCTACACCTTC
TRBV15	.	.	TRBJ2-3	CATSPTMTTSTDTQYF	TGTGCCACCAGCCCGACTATGACAACTAGCACAGATACGCAGTATTTT
TRBV29-1	.	.	TRBJ2-5	CSVEPLTARQGGETQYF	TGCAGCGTTGAACCACTAACGGCACGACAAGGGGGAGAGACCCAGTACTTC
TRBV5-1	few	TRBD1	TRBJ2-1	CASSVLAGQGYNEQFF	TGCGCCAGCAGCGTCTTGGCGGGACAGGGCTACAATGAGCAGTTCTTC
TRBV6-4	.	TRBD1	TRBJ2-5	CASPIRQGKTQYF	TGTGCCAGCCCGATCCGACAGGGGAAGACCCAGTACTTC
TRBV5-6	few	TRBD1	TRBJ1-5	CASTAGTGGWNQPQHF	TGTGCCAGCACGGCCGGGACAGGGGGTTGGAATCAGCCCCAGCATTTT
TRBV6-2/TRBV6-3	.	TRBD1	TRBJ2-7	CASIPGDRVSYEQYF	TGTGCCAGCATCCCGGGGGACAGGGTTTCCTACGAGCAGTACTTC
TRBV4-3	.	TRBD2	TRBJ2-2	CASSQYAPSGGYTGELFF	TGCGCCAGCAGCCAATATGCCCCTAGCGGTGGGTACACCGGGGAGCTGTTTTTT
TRBV5-1	.	.	TRBJ1-6	CASSLDGQLNSPLHF	TGCGCCAGCAGCTTGGACGGACAGCTCAATTCACCCCTCCACTTT
TRBV20-1	once	TRBD1	TRBJ2-3	CSARVGQRNYNEQYF	TGCAGTGCTAGAGTGGGACAGCGCAACTACAATGAGCAGTATTTT